The next 26 T cell receptor beta chains were all read from a single sample in a study of cytomegalovirus exposure and HLA in healthy donors. Profiled with immunoSEQ multiplex PCR; TCRdb holds only in-frame clones, not every one. The table has 200,000 to 300,000 clones, about 86% seen once; the top ten hold 2.5% to 3%. Sequencing was done on a sample of PBMCs. Receptor source: a man younger than 35 in good health and CMV-seronegative.

This sequence joins TRBV9 and TRBJ2-1; possibly TRBD2 for D (6 bases). This CDR3 region has 17 residues. V lost 0 bases and J 0 bases, leaving 13 bases between the germline ends. Germline values: CDR1 SGDLS, CDR2 YYNGEE. CDR3 residues: CASSVDGRGSSYNEQFF. In DNA, the CDR3 is TGTGCCAGCAGCGTAGATGGTCGGGGGAGCTCCTACAATGAGCAGTTCTTC.

The chain carries TRBV28 and TRBJ2-1, with 9 bases that match TRBD2. The CDR3 is 14 amino acids. Germline assignment: CDR1 MDHEN and CDR2 SYDVKM. The J segment lost 4 bases and the V segment lost 2 bases, leaving 0 bases of the junction unmatched. The CDR3 DNA is TGTGCCAGCAGTTTACTAGCGGGGTACAATGAGCAGTTCTTC. This codes for CASSLLAGYNEQFF.

The V and J genes are TRBV11-3 and TRBJ1-4, with TRBD1 matching 7 bases. The V segment lost 6 bases and the J segment 5 bases; nucleotides outside the gene matches: 15. This CDR3 comprises 17 residues. The germline V gene encodes CDR1 SGHNT and CDR2 YENEEA. The DNA for the CDR3 is TGTGCCAGCAGGAGCAAGGCTGGACAGGAGAGAAATGAAAAACTGTTTTTT. It encodes CASRSKAGQERNEKLFF.

The table lists this clone with a count of one. V is TRBV2 and J is TRBJ1-1; TRBD1 might be the D (5 bases). The CDR3 sequence is 15 residues long. The germline V and J ends were trimmed by 6 bases and 1 base, with 15 bases remaining between them. Germline CDR1 reads SNHLY; CDR2 reads FYNNEI. The CDR3: CASSGQLTSNTEAFF. CDR3 nucleotide sequence: TGTGCCAGCAGCGGACAACTAACCTCGAACACTGAAGCTTTCTTT.

As regards this clone: A read error is possible here, since a much larger clone lies one base away. CDR3 residues: CASSRQGSGANVLTF. The CDR3 DNA follows: TGTGCCAGCAGCCGACAGGGCTCTGGGGCCAACGTCCTGACTTTC. This sequence joins TRBV5-6 and TRBJ2-6; 7 bases align to TRBD1. This CDR3 comprises 15 residues. Germline CDR1 SGHDT, CDR2 YYEEEE. J was trimmed by 0 bases and V by 4 bases; bases with no gene match: 1.

The V gene is TRBV30, the J gene TRBJ1-2; 8 bases map to TRBD1. Germline V gene sequence: CDR1 GTSNPN, CDR2 SVGIG (reference sequence). The trim removed 4 bases at V and 0 bases at J, leaving 4 bases unmatched. The CDR3 consists of 14 residues. CDR3 amino acids: CAWTRTGTNYGYTF. The CDR3 DNA follows: TGTGCCTGGACCCGGACAGGGACTAACTATGGCTACACCTTC.

This chain uses TRBV28 with TRBJ2-7; TRBD2 is a possible D gene (6 bases). This CDR3 has 16 residues. CDR1 MDHEN and CDR2 SYDVKM come from the germline V gene. Deletions cut 2 bases from V and 0 bases from J, with 14 bases between. The CDR3 here is CASSLIRDFASYEQYF. The CDR3 coding sequence is TGTGCCAGCAGTTTAATCCGGGACTTTGCCTCCTACGAGCAGTACTTC.

The chain uses TRBV15 and TRBJ1-4; no firm D call. Deletions cut 3 bases from V and 8 bases from J, with 13 bases between. Germline V gene lookup returns CDR1 LNHNV and CDR2 YYDKDF (reference sequence). This CDR3 has 14 residues. In DNA, the CDR3 is TGTGCCACCAGCAGCAACAAAAGAGGGGAAAAACTGTTTTTT. Amino acid sequence: CATSSNKRGEKLFF.

This chain joins TRBV5-1 and TRBJ1-1; D possibly corresponds to TRBD1 (5 bases). With 0 bases removed from V and 4 bases from J, the gap between germline ends came to 10 bases. The CDR3 spans 14 residues. CDR1 SGHRS and CDR2 YFSETQ come from the germline V gene. The CDR3 protein is CASSLAAGSTEAFF. As DNA, the CDR3 is TGCGCCAGCAGCTTGGCAGCAGGGTCCACTGAAGCTTTCTTT. The full variable domain, in which reference TRBV5-1 and TRBJ1-1 provide the parts outside the CDR3, is KAGVTQTPRYLIKTRGQQVTLSCSPISGHRSVSWYQQTPGQGLQFLFEYFSETQRNKGNFPGRFSGRQFSNSRSEMNVSTLELGDSALYLCASSLAAGSTEAFFGQGTRLTVV.

The J gene is TRBJ2-5, the V gene TRBV1; TRBD2 reflects the table's D call only, with no check against the DNA. TRBV1 has pseudogene status. This CDR3 comprises 16 residues. As DNA, the CDR3 is TGCACCAGCAGCCAACCTTTAACTAGCAGCCAAGAGACCCAGTACTTC. Protein: CTSSQPLTSSQETQYF.

This chain joins TRBV7-7 and TRBJ2-7; no definite D call. Trimming removed 2 bases from V and 1 base from J, with 6 bases in between. CDR1 and CDR2 (germline): SSHAT, FNYEAQ (reference sequence). CDR3 size: 13 residues. For the CDR3, the DNA is TGTGCCAGCAGCTTAACAGAATCCTACGAGCAGTACTTC. Protein product: CASSLTESYEQYF.

The chain links TRBV29-1 to TRBJ2-3, with 11 bases lining up with TRBD1. The CDR3 has 14 amino acids. Germline-derived CDR1 and CDR2 are SQVTM and ANQGSEA. V shed 7 bases, J shed 6 bases, and the junction held 9 bases outside the gene matches. CDR3 in DNA: TGCAGCGCTACGGACAGGGGGCTCCACGATACGCAGTATTTT. Translation gives CSATDRGLHDTQYF.

This chain uses TRBV10-1 with TRBJ2-3; D is uncertain. Deletions cut 2 bases from V and 2 bases from J, with 5 bases between. CDR3 length equals 13 residues. The germline CDR1 and CDR2 sequences are WNHNN and SYGVQD (reference sequence). The CDR3 loop reads CASSETPTDTQYF. CDR3 bases: TGCGCCAGCAGTGAGACTCCCACAGATACGCAGTATTTT.

The chain uses TRBV6-1 and TRBJ2-1; the match to TRBD2 covers 10 bases. The CDR3 is 15 amino acids. With V trimmed by 3 bases and J by 4 bases, 3 bases remained unmatched. Germline V gene data show CDR1 as MNHNS and CDR2 as SASEGT. CDR3 loop: CASSDSGRWYNEQFF. The CDR3 bases are TGTGCCAGCAGTGATAGCGGGAGGTGGTACAATGAGCAGTTCTTC.

The J gene is TRBJ1-2, the V gene TRBV10-1; D is ambiguous. CDR3 size: 13 residues. Germline values: CDR1 WNHNN, CDR2 SYGVQD (reference sequence). The ends were cut back, 5 bases at V and 4 bases at J, with 11 bases in the middle. The CDR3 spells CASSNTGTYGYTF. As DNA, the CDR3 is TGCGCCAGCAGTAATACGGGAACCTATGGCTACACCTTC.

This chain uses TRBV15 with TRBJ1-1, with TRBD1 matching over 7 bases. Trimming removed 7 bases from V and 7 bases from J; junction bases left unmatched: 6. The CDR3 is 12 residues long. Per germline, CDR1 LNHNV and CDR2 YYDKDF (reference sequence). CDR3 DNA sequence: TGTGCCACCAAGACAGGGATGGGTGAAGCTTTCTTT. This gives the protein CATKTGMGEAFF.

The rearrangement joins TRBV4-3 to TRBJ2-7; possibly TRBD1 for D (6 bases). The V end was cut by 3 bases, the J end by 2 bases, with 8 bases between. The CDR3 has 13 amino acids. Germline values: CDR1 LGHNA, CDR2 YSLEER. The CDR3 spells CASSQWDTYEQYF. The DNA for the CDR3 is TGCGCCAGCAGCCAGTGGGACACCTACGAGCAGTACTTC.

The V call is TRBV29-1, the J call TRBJ2-7; tentatively, D is TRBD2 (6 bases). The length of the CDR3 is 13 residues. Germline loops: CDR1 SQVTM, CDR2 ANQGSEA. V shed 3 bases and J shed 6 bases, with 15 bases lying between them. The chain's CDR3 is CSVDRSPEGEQYF. The CDR3 DNA reads TGCAGCGTTGACAGGTCCCCGGAGGGCGAGCAGTACTTC.

The chain recombines TRBV19 with TRBJ2-1; the D is unclear. CDR3 size: 14 residues. Trimming removed 5 bases at V and 0 bases at J, with 8 bases between. Looked up from germline, CDR1 is LNHDA and CDR2 is SQIVND (reference sequence). The DNA of the CDR3 is TGTGCCAGTAGTCGTCGGAGCTCCTACAATGAGCAGTTCTTC. Protein sequence: CASSRRSSYNEQFF.

The J gene is TRBJ2-2, the V gene TRBV28; 9 nucleotides line up with TRBD2. The CDR3 is 17 residues long. Germline CDR1 and CDR2: MDHEN and SYDVKM. The junction had 17 bases not matched to a gene; V was cut back by 6 bases and J by 9 bases. CDR3 amino acids: CASRRTGTSNLHRELFF. The CDR3 nucleotides are TGTGCCAGCAGGAGAACCGGGACTAGCAACCTCCATCGGGAGCTGTTTTTT.

The rearrangement joins TRBV6-4 to TRBJ2-1, with 7 nucleotides matching TRBD1. Unmatched junction bases numbered 2, after V lost 2 bases and J lost 4 bases. Germline assignment: CDR1 MRHNA and CDR2 SNTAGT. CDR3 length: 14 amino acids. In DNA, the CDR3 is TGTGCCAGCAGTGACGGGACAGAGTACAATGAGCAGTTCTTC. Translating gives CASSDGTEYNEQFF.

The J gene is TRBJ1-1, the V gene TRBV2, with a possible D match to TRBD1 (5 bases). Trimming took 11 bases from V and 2 from J, leaving 12 bases between them. CDR3 length equals 12 residues. The V gene's germline CDR1 is SNHLY and CDR2 FYNNEI. CDR3 in amino acids: CAGGTFNTEAFF. The CDR3 nucleotides are TGTGCCGGAGGGACTTTTAACACTGAAGCTTTCTTT.

The J gene is TRBJ2-7, the V gene TRBV7-2; D gene unclear. The V gene's germline CDR1 is SGHTA and CDR2 FQGNSA. The CDR3 has 14 amino acids. Between the trimmed V and J ends, which lost 4 bases and 6 bases, there was a span of 16 bases. This CDR3 reads CASSSGSYLSEQYF. In DNA form, the CDR3 reads TGTGCCAGCAGCTCCGGTTCGTATTTAAGCGAGCAGTACTTC.

This sequence joins TRBV5-1 and TRBJ1-6; TRBD1 is a possible D gene (6 bases). The germline gives CDR1 SGHRS, CDR2 YFSETQ. The CDR3 length is 13 residues. Trimming left V 1 base short and J 8 bases short, with 7 bases between. CDR3 sequence: CASSLSGDSPLHF. The CDR3 region has the DNA TGCGCCAGCAGCTTGTCAGGGGATTCACCCCTCCACTTT. The full variable domain, in which reference TRBV5-1 and TRBJ1-6 provide the parts outside the CDR3, is KAGVTQTPRYLIKTRGQQVTLSCSPISGHRSVSWYQQTPGQGLQFLFEYFSETQRNKGNFPGRFSGRQFSNSRSEMNVSTLELGDSALYLCASSLSGDSPLHFGNGTRLTVT.

This clone showed up just a few times. The V and J genes are TRBV4-1 and TRBJ2-7; D possibly corresponds to TRBD1 (6 bases). The CDR3 length is 14 residues. Trimming shortened V by 8 bases and J by 1 base, and 15 bases separated the two germline ends. Germline values: CDR1 MGHRA, CDR2 YSYEKL. The CDR3 loop reads CASRDTLKSYEQYF. In nucleotides, the CDR3 is TGCGCCAGCCGGGACACGCTAAAATCCTACGAGCAGTACTTC.

The V call is TRBV28, the J call TRBJ1-2; D not resolved. Trimming took 3 bases from V and 4 from J, leaving 6 bases between them. Per the germline V gene, CDR1 is MDHEN and CDR2 is SYDVKM. The CDR3 is 12 residues long. DNA for the CDR3: TGTGCCAGCAGTTTTACGGGCTATGGCTACACCTTC. Amino acids: CASSFTGYGYTF.